A single sample is the source of the 20 T cell receptor beta chains below, sequenced in a study of blood T cell repertoires in COVID-19. The assay was immunoSEQ multiplex PCR, and TCRdb's table has in-frame clones only and misses some. Altogether about 61,000 clones are present, approximately 79% being singletons, with the ten largest covering 4.5% to 7%. The specimen was peripheral blood. These receptors all stem from a woman aged 70-85 years with acute or convalescent COVID-19.

J is TRBJ2-3 and V is TRBV5-4; TRBD2 matches at 7 bases. The J segment lost 6 bases and the V segment lost 0 bases, leaving 4 bases of the junction unmatched. CDR1 is SGHNT and CDR2 is YYREEE in the germline V gene (reference sequence). The length of the CDR3 is 14 residues. The CDR3 nucleotides are TGTGCCAGCAGCTTGGGGGGGACTATGGATACGCAGTATTTT. Translating gives CASSLGGTMDTQYF.

This clone was seen more than once but under ten times. V usage is TRBV19 and J usage is TRBJ2-4; D is ambiguous. The germline V gene has CDR1 LNHDA and CDR2 SQIVND (reference sequence). The CDR3 has 15 amino acids. Trimming cost V 10 bases and J 0 bases, with 16 bases left between them. CDR3 DNA sequence: TGTGCCACAACGAAAACGACACAAGCCAAAAACATTCAGTACTTC. Translated: CATTKTTQAKNIQYF.

The rearrangement links TRBV28 to TRBJ1-3; no clear D gene. The V gene lost 6 bases and the J gene lost 4 bases, with 19 bases spanning the gap. CDR3 size: 16 residues. Germline lookup yields CDR1 MDHEN and CDR2 SYDVKM. The DNA for the CDR3 is TGTGCCAGCAGCTTTCAGACACGGGGTGGCGGAAACACCATATATTTT. Its translation is CASSFQTRGGGNTIYF.

The chain has TRBV5-6 and TRBJ1-2; D is possibly TRBD1 (6 bases). CDR1 is SGHDT, CDR2 YYEEEE, per germline. V lost 4 bases to trimming and J lost 4 bases, with 20 bases between them. The CDR3 is made up of 16 amino acids. CDR3 sequence reads: CASSRKERGGGYGYTF. CDR3 nucleotides: TGTGCCAGCAGCCGGAAGGAGCGGGGAGGGGGCTATGGCTACACCTTC.

The rearrangement links TRBV7-2 to TRBJ1-2, with D unclear. This CDR3 spans 15 amino acids. V lost 4 bases, J lost 1 base, and 13 bases lay in between. Germline V lookup: CDR1 SGHTA, CDR2 FQGNSA. DNA for the CDR3: TGTGCCAGCAGCTCCTTTGTGAGGGATAACTATGGCTACACCTTC. Residues: CASSSFVRDNYGYTF.

The chain links TRBV2 to TRBJ2-2; maybe TRBD1 (7 bases). In germline, CDR1 is SNHLY, CDR2 FYNNEI. The V gene lost 6 bases and the J gene lost 2 bases, with 13 bases spanning the gap. The CDR3 has 15 residues. CDR3 loop: CASSWGDRNTGELFF. DNA for the CDR3: TGTGCCAGCAGCTGGGGGGACAGAAACACCGGGGAGCTGTTTTTT.

DNA of the CDR3: TGTGCCAGCAGTTACGGGGAGCGAGGCACAGATACGCAGTATTTT. It yields the protein CASSYGERGTDTQYF. V and J are TRBV6-6 and TRBJ2-3; TRBD2 might be the D (5 bases). V was pared by 2 bases and J by 1 base, with 10 bases between. This CDR3 is built from 15 residues. The V gene's germline CDR1 is MNHNY and CDR2 SVGAGI (reference sequence).

A word on this clone: A read error may account for a junction end that differs from germline. The V gene is TRBV4-1, the J gene TRBJ2-2, with 9 bases that match TRBD1. CDR1 and CDR2 from the germline V gene are MGHRA and YSYEKL. The CDR3 is 18 amino acids. CDR3 sequence: CASRQDRGDRARAGELFF. CDR3 bases: TGCGCCAGCCGCCAAGATCGAGGGGACAGGGCCCGGGCCGGGGAGCTGTTTTTT.

This chain uses TRBV27 with TRBJ1-5, with TRBD1 identical over 8 bases. CDR3 length: 15 residues. The germline V gene encodes CDR1 MNHEY and CDR2 SMNVEV (reference sequence). The J segment lost 3 bases and the V segment lost 5 bases, leaving 6 bases of the junction unmatched. The DNA for the CDR3 is TGTGCCAGCAGTGGTGGGACAGGTATCAATCAGCCCCAGCATTTT. Its translation: CASSGGTGINQPQHF.

V is TRBV6-5 and J is TRBJ2-1, with 8 bases fitting TRBD2. V lost 6 bases, J lost 8 bases, and 12 bases stayed unmatched. CDR1 and CDR2 from the germline V gene are MNHEY and SVGAGI. The CDR3 is 15 residues long. As DNA, the CDR3 is TGTGCCAGCAGCGTGCAGGCGGGGGGCTCGCATGAGCAGTTCTTC. Its translation is CASSVQAGGSHEQFF.

The chain couples TRBV5-1 to TRBJ1-2; 9 bases are a match to TRBD1. The CDR3 extends over 14 amino acids. V shed 3 bases, J shed 4 bases, and the junction held 4 bases outside the gene matches. CDR1 is SGHRS and CDR2 is YFSETQ in the germline V gene. CDR3 amino acids: CASSSTGGGYGYTF. The CDR3 DNA follows: TGCGCCAGCAGCTCTACAGGGGGCGGCTATGGCTACACCTTC. The entire variable domain, with the rest obtained from reference TRBV5-1 and TRBJ1-2, is as follows: KAGVTQTPRYLIKTRGQQVTLSCSPISGHRSVSWYQQTPGQGLQFLFEYFSETQRNKGNFPGRFSGRQFSNSRSEMNVSTLELGDSALYLCASSSTGGGYGYTFGSGTRLTVV.

V gene TRBV29-1 combines with J gene TRBJ1-2, with TRBD1 matching over 10 bases. The CDR3 is 11 residues long. CDR1 and CDR2 from the germline V gene are SQVTM and ANQGSEA. DNA of the CDR3: TGCCAGGGACAGGGGATTTCTGGCTACACCTTC. Translating it yields CQGQGISGYTF.

The rearrangement uses TRBV5-6 and TRBJ1-5, with 9 bases aligning to TRBD1. The J segment lost 10 bases and the V segment lost 2 bases, leaving 10 bases of the junction unmatched. This CDR3 is 15 amino acids long. Germline CDR1 and CDR2: SGHDT and YYEEEE. The CDR3: CASSFGAGQGSPQHF. The CDR3 DNA reads TGTGCCAGCAGCTTCGGCGCGGGACAGGGCTCTCCCCAGCATTTT.

Here the CDR3 reads CASSLEDRDKSSGNTIYF. For the CDR3, the DNA is TGTGCCAGCAGCTTAGAGGACCGGGACAAGAGCTCTGGAAACACCATATATTTT. This chain uses TRBV7-6 with TRBJ1-3; D possibly corresponds to TRBD1 (6 bases). The V end lost 1 base, the J end lost 0 bases, and 16 bases lay between the germline ends. CDR3 length equals 18 residues. CDR1 SGHVS and CDR2 FNYEAQ come from the germline V gene.

The chain links TRBV2 to TRBJ2-5; D is possibly TRBD2 (6 bases). Germline CDR1 and CDR2: SNHLY and FYNNEI. The V end lost 6 bases, the J end lost 2 bases, and 16 bases lay between the germline ends. This CDR3 region has 15 residues. The CDR3 sequence: CASRPPGRGQETQYF. CDR3 sequence (DNA): TGTGCCAGCAGACCTCCGGGACGGGGGCAAGAGACCCAGTACTTC.

The rearrangement joins TRBV5-4 to TRBJ1-3; D perhaps matches TRBD1 (6 bases). From germline, CDR1 is SGHNT and CDR2 YYREEE (reference sequence). The CDR3 is made up of 17 amino acids. The ends were cut back, 6 bases at V and 0 bases at J, with 19 bases in the middle. The CDR3 bases are TGTGCCAGCACCGGAGGCCCGGACAGCCCCTCTGGAAACACCATATATTTT. Amino acid sequence: CASTGGPDSPSGNTIYF.

This chain joins TRBV30 and TRBJ1-1; possible D gene TRBD1, 5 bases. Germline CDR1 and CDR2: GTSNPN and SVGIG (reference sequence). The CDR3 covers 14 residues. The germline V and J ends were trimmed by 4 bases and 0 bases, with 12 bases remaining between them. CDR3: CAWIGGILNTEAFF. CDR3 coding DNA: TGTGCCTGGATCGGGGGAATCTTGAACACTGAAGCTTTCTTT.

The chain employs TRBV27 and TRBJ1-2; 12 bases align to TRBD1. The V segment lost 2 bases and the J segment 12 bases; nucleotides outside the gene matches: 4. The CDR3 runs 13 residues. The germline V gene encodes CDR1 MNHEY and CDR2 SMNVEV (reference sequence). The CDR3, as DNA: TGTGCCAGCAGTTTAAAGGGACAGGGGGCCAACACCTTC. Amino acids: CASSLKGQGANTF.

This clone has a handful of counts. This chain links TRBV12-5 with TRBJ2-1; the match to TRBD2 covers 7 bases. The CDR3 extends over 14 amino acids. Germline lookup yields CDR1 LGHNT and CDR2 FRNRAP. V shed 6 bases and J 8 bases; nucleotides not matched to a gene: 10. This chain's CDR3 is CASGPKTSWDEQFF. In DNA form, the CDR3 reads TGTGCTAGTGGACCAAAGACTAGCTGGGATGAGCAGTTCTTC.

The V call is TRBV28, the J call TRBJ1-5; D call uncertain. V lost 3 bases and J lost 0, with 6 bases in between. Germline-derived CDR1 and CDR2 are MDHEN and SYDVKM. There are 14 residues in the CDR3. The CDR3 is CASSFIASNQPQHF. The CDR3 DNA reads as TGTGCCAGCAGTTTCATAGCTAGCAATCAGCCCCAGCATTTT.